The 28 T cell receptor beta chains listed next were all sequenced from one sample in a study of cytomegalovirus exposure and HLA in healthy donors. PCR primers comprised 60 Vbeta and 13 Jbeta primers. Sequencing used immunoSEQ multiplex PCR; TCRdb keeps in-frame clones, though not all of them. The data show more than 95,000 clones, around 82% seen once. The material sequenced was PBMCs. These receptors originate from a man aged 30 to 39 in good health and CMV-seropositive.

The CDR3 loop is CASSDDRDTAGELFF. In nucleotides, the CDR3 is TGTGCCAGCAGCGACGACAGGGATACCGCCGGGGAGCTGTTTTTT. The V call is TRBV9, the J call TRBJ2-2; 7 bases line up with TRBD1. Trimming removed 3 bases from V and 6 bases from J; junction bases left unmatched: 8. Germline values: CDR1 SGDLS, CDR2 YYNGEE. CDR3 size: 15 residues.

This chain links TRBV7-3 with TRBJ2-5, with TRBD2 identical over 7 bases. The CDR3 contains 14 residues. The V gene's germline CDR1 is SGHTA and CDR2 FQGTGA. The J segment lost 2 bases and the V segment lost 3 bases, leaving 3 bases of the junction unmatched. This chain's CDR3 is CASSFSGLQETQYF. CDR3 in DNA: TGTGCCAGCAGCTTCTCGGGACTACAAGAGACCCAGTACTTC.

This clone has just a few counts. V and J are TRBV4-3 and TRBJ2-1; D not certain. V gave up 1 base and J gave up 2 bases, with 9 bases separating them. The CDR3 totals 15 residues. CDR1 LGHNA and CDR2 YSLEER come from the germline V gene. Here the CDR3 reads CASSQGRLAYNEQFF. CDR3 DNA: TGCGCCAGCAGCCAAGGACGGCTAGCCTACAATGAGCAGTTCTTC.

V is TRBV9 and J is TRBJ2-3; D is ambiguous. This CDR3 has 13 amino acids. V was trimmed by 5 bases and J by 4 bases, leaving 11 bases between them. Germline CDR1 reads SGDLS; CDR2 reads YYNGEE. The CDR3, as DNA: TGTGCCAGCAGTCTTAATTATCCAGATACGCAGTATTTT. It translates to CASSLNYPDTQYF.

The chain recombines TRBV29-1 with TRBJ2-1, with TRBD2 identical over 7 bases. The CDR3 consists of 12 residues. With V trimmed by 5 bases and J by 6 bases, 4 bases remained unmatched. Germline loops: CDR1 SQVTM, CDR2 ANQGSEA. The CDR3 here is CSVWGGLNEQFF. Written as DNA, the CDR3 is TGCAGCGTTTGGGGGGGTCTCAATGAGCAGTTCTTC.

The V and J genes are TRBV4-3 and TRBJ2-5; TRBD2 aligns across 7 bases. The CDR3 loop spans 14 amino acids. Germline-derived CDR1 and CDR2 are LGHNA and YSLEER. V shed 4 bases, J shed 1 base, and the junction held 3 bases outside the gene matches. This CDR3 is CASSRGTTQETQYF. The DNA for the CDR3 is TGCGCCAGCAGCCGCGGGACTACCCAAGAGACCCAGTACTTC.

The genes are TRBV9 and TRBJ2-7; 8 bases match TRBD2. Germline-derived CDR1 and CDR2 are SGDLS and YYNGEE. V lost 0 bases, J lost 3 bases, and 5 bases stayed unmatched. The CDR3 has 15 residues. The CDR3 coding sequence is TGTGCCAGCAGCGTAGCGGGTAGCGGGAACTACGAGCAGTACTTC. It translates to CASSVAGSGNYEQYF.

V gene TRBV27 combines with J gene TRBJ2-5, with 10 bases identical to TRBD2. From germline, CDR1 is MNHEY and CDR2 SMNVEV (reference sequence). V shed 2 bases and J 3 bases; nucleotides not matched to a gene: 6. The CDR3 is 16 residues long. The DNA for the CDR3 is TGTGCCAGCAGTTTAATGGGACTAGCGACCAAAGAGACCCAGTACTTC. It specifies CASSLMGLATKETQYF.

J is TRBJ1-4 and V is TRBV9, with a possible D match to TRBD1 (5 bases). Trimming pared 4 bases from V and 7 bases from J, leaving 20 bases between. Germline V gives CDR1 SGDLS, CDR2 YYNGEE. This CDR3 contains 16 residues. The CDR3 is CASSPEPWGRGEKLFF. CDR3 bases: TGTGCCAGCAGCCCGGAGCCCTGGGGAAGGGGTGAAAAACTGTTTTTT.

The chain links TRBV10-3 to TRBJ2-7, with 10 bases lining up with TRBD1. This CDR3 spans 15 amino acids. J lost 5 bases, V lost 6 bases, and 10 bases had no gene match. CDR1 ENHRY and CDR2 SYGVKD come from the germline V gene. CDR3 nucleotides: TGTGCCATCAGGGCGACTGACAGGGGGCACAACGAGCAGTACTTC. Protein sequence: CAIRATDRGHNEQYF.

The genes are TRBV27 and TRBJ2-1, with 7 nucleotides matching TRBD2. The ends lost 5 bases at V and 5 bases at J; junction bases unmatched: 6. CDR3 length equals 14 residues. Germline V lookup: CDR1 MNHEY, CDR2 SMNVEV (reference sequence). The CDR3: CASSVAGVHNEQFF. The CDR3 coding sequence is TGTGCCAGCAGTGTCGCGGGAGTCCACAATGAGCAGTTCTTC.

V is TRBV5-6 and J is TRBJ1-5, with D unclear. The CDR3 runs 15 residues. Germline-derived CDR1 and CDR2 are SGHDT and YYEEEE. Trimming cost V 1 base and J 2 bases, with 10 bases left between them. CDR3 amino acids: CASSLYSSGNQPQHF. In DNA form, the CDR3 reads TGTGCCAGCAGCTTGTATTCATCGGGCAATCAGCCCCAGCATTTT.

The chain joins TRBV5-5 to TRBJ2-1, with 7 bases identical to TRBD1. Looked up from germline, CDR1 is SGHKS and CDR2 is YYEKEE (reference sequence). After removal of 7 bases from V and 6 bases from J, the junction contained 10 bases not matched to a gene. This CDR3 is 14 amino acids long. Here the CDR3 reads CASYWSGGRNEQFF. CDR3 coding DNA: TGTGCCAGCTACTGGTCAGGGGGTCGCAATGAGCAGTTCTTC.

The chain links TRBV4-3 to TRBJ2-7, with TRBD2 matching 11 bases. Trimming removed 0 bases from V and 6 bases from J; junction bases left unmatched: 7. The CDR3 covers 16 residues. Germline V gives CDR1 LGHNA, CDR2 YSLEER. The CDR3: CASSQDLLAGVTEQYF. In nucleotides, the CDR3 is TGCGCCAGCAGCCAAGATTTACTAGCGGGAGTTACCGAGCAGTACTTC.

The chain couples TRBV10-3 to TRBJ2-1; 14 bases agree with TRBD2. The CDR3 spans 15 residues. Germline CDR1 is ENHRY and CDR2 is SYGVKD. V was clipped by 11 bases and J by 8 bases; unmatched bases: 11. CDR3 coding DNA: TGTGCCGCCGGCCCGGGACTAGCGGGAGAGGATGAGCAGTTCTTC. The encoded protein is CAAGPGLAGEDEQFF.

The rearrangement joins TRBV28 to TRBJ1-5; D is possibly TRBD1 (6 bases). The germline CDR1 and CDR2 sequences are MDHEN and SYDVKM. This CDR3 has 12 amino acids. Trimming left V 6 bases short and J 7 bases short, with 10 bases between. DNA of the CDR3: TGTGCCAGCAGACGGGGGGCCCAGCCCCAGCATTTT. It specifies CASRRGAQPQHF.

This chain connects TRBV19 to TRBJ2-2; 8 bases align to TRBD1. Germline CDR1 LNHDA, CDR2 SQIVND (reference sequence). Trimming removed 11 bases from V and 5 bases from J; junction bases left unmatched: 10. The CDR3 spans 14 residues. CDR3: CASDREGLTGELFF. DNA for the CDR3: TGTGCCTCGGACAGGGAAGGTTTAACCGGGGAGCTGTTTTTT. The full variable domain, rest sourced from reference TRBV19 and TRBJ2-2, is DGGITQSPKYLFRKEGQNVTLSCEQNLNHDAMYWYRQDPGQGLRLIYYSQIVNDFQKGDIAEGYSVSREKKESFPLTVTSAQKNPTAFYLCASDREGLTGELFFGEGSRLTVL.

V is TRBV11-1 and J is TRBJ2-3; no firm D call. Trimming took off 5 bases at V and 6 bases at J, with 12 bases between the two ends. Germline loops: CDR1 SGHAT, CDR2 FQDESV (reference sequence). CDR3 length: 13 amino acids. In DNA, the CDR3 is TGTGCCAGCAGCCTATGGTCCAGGGATACGCAGTATTTT. This sequence encodes CASSLWSRDTQYF.

This clone has only a few counts. The V call is TRBV2, the J call TRBJ2-1, with 7 bases that match TRBD2. Germline trimming cut 4 bases from V and 5 bases from J; bases unmatched to any gene: 11. The CDR3 is made up of 16 amino acids. Germline CDR1 SNHLY, CDR2 FYNNEI. The CDR3 nucleotides read TGTGCCAGCAGTGTCCCTTTGACTAGCTGGAACAATGAGCAGTTCTTC. This encodes CASSVPLTSWNNEQFF.

The J gene is TRBJ2-7, the V gene TRBV7-6, with 9 bases identical to TRBD1. Germline values: CDR1 SGHVS, CDR2 FNYEAQ. CDR3 length equals 16 residues. V gave up 5 bases and J gave up 0 bases; unmatched junction bases: 8. The CDR3, as DNA: TGTGCCAGCAGCCTAAGGACAGGGGTATACTCCTACGAGCAGTACTTC. Residues: CASSLRTGVYSYEQYF.

This chain links TRBV5-1 with TRBJ2-5; D perhaps matches TRBD2 (6 bases). The CDR3 is 15 amino acids. V dropped 6 bases and J dropped 3 bases, with 18 bases sitting between them. CDR1 and CDR2 from the germline V gene are SGHRS and YFSETQ. The CDR3 loop is CASNLFGTPEETQYF. In nucleotides, the CDR3 is TGCGCCAGCAACCTTTTCGGGACTCCTGAAGAGACCCAGTACTTC.

A remark on this clone: Other DNA sequences in this specimen translate into the identical CDR3. J is TRBJ2-5 and V is TRBV7-3, with 9 bases aligning to TRBD1. There are 13 residues in the CDR3. Germline loops: CDR1 SGHTA, CDR2 FQGTGA. V shed 5 bases and J 5 bases; nucleotides not matched to a gene: 3. The CDR3 loop is CASSLTGGETQYF. CDR3 bases: TGTGCCAGCAGCCTGACAGGGGGTGAGACCCAGTACTTC.

The V gene is TRBV5-5, the J gene TRBJ2-4; no reliable D call. The V end was cut by 3 bases, the J end by 8 bases, with 15 bases between. From germline, CDR1 is SGHKS and CDR2 YYEKEE (reference sequence). The CDR3 is 14 residues long. The CDR3 region is CASSSDSYGDIQYF. The CDR3 DNA sequence: TGTGCCAGCAGCTCGGATTCCTACGGAGACATTCAGTACTTC.

J is TRBJ1-5 and V is TRBV12-2; the DNA was not used to check the table's D call, TRBD1. TRBV12-2 is an annotated pseudogene. The CDR3 has 17 amino acids. CDR3 in amino acids: CASRLANNDTSNQPQHF. In DNA, the CDR3 is TGTGCAAGTCGCTTAGCCAATAACGACACTAGCAATCAGCCCCAGCATTTT.

V gene TRBV5-5 combines with J gene TRBJ2-3, with a weak D call TRBD2 (5 bases). Trimming cost V 2 bases and J 9 bases, with 10 bases left between them. The CDR3 is 12 residues long. In germline, CDR1 is SGHKS, CDR2 YYEKEE (reference sequence). Written as DNA, the CDR3 is TGTGCCAGCAGCTTAATAACGGGGACGCAGTATTTT. Amino acids: CASSLITGTQYF.

This clone was detected once. The germline gene is not matched at one end of the junction; a read error may be the cause. This chain connects TRBV4-2 to TRBJ1-2; D uncertain. Germline V CDR1 and CDR2: LGHNA, YNFKEQ. The CDR3 is made up of 13 amino acids. As DNA, the CDR3 is TGTGCCAGCAGCCAAGATCTGGCAGGTTCTACTGCCTTC. It yields the protein CASSQDLAGSTAF.

V is TRBV28 and J is TRBJ1-3; a weak D match, TRBD1 (5 bases). Deletions cut 3 bases from V and 0 bases from J, with 12 bases between. This CDR3 spans 16 amino acids. Germline values: CDR1 MDHEN, CDR2 SYDVKM. The CDR3 bases are TGTGCCAGCAGTTTGGTGGACACCTCCTCTGGAAACACCATATATTTT. Protein: CASSLVDTSSGNTIYF.

The rearrangement uses TRBV15 and TRBJ2-5; 14 nucleotides align to TRBD2. The J call may be faulty, since TRBJ2-7 better matches the DNA end. Germline V gene data show CDR1 as LNHNV and CDR2 as YYDKDF (reference sequence). The CDR3 contains 19 residues. Written as DNA, the CDR3 is TGTGCCACCAGCAGACCCGGTGGGACTAGCGGGAGAATCGTCTACGAGCAGTACTTC. Translated: CATSRPGGTSGRIVYEQYF.